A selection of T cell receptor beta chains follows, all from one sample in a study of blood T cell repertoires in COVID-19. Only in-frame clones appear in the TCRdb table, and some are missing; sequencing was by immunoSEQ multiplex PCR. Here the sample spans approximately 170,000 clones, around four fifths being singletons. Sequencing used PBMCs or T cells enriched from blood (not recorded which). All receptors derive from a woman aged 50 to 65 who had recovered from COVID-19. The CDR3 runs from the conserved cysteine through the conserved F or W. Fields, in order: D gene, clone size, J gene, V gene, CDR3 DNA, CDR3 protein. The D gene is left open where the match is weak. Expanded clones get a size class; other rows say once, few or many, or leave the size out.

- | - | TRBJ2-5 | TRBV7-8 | TGTGCCAGCAGCTTAGGGGCCCTAGAGACCCAGTACTTC | CASSLGALETQYF
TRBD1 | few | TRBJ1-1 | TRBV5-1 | TGCGCCAGCAGCTTAGACAGGGTCGTGAACACTGAAGCTTTCTTT | CASSLDRVVNTEAFF
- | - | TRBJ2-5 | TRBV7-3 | TGTGCCACCCATCAAGGGCAGGGACAAGAGACCCAGTACTTC | CATHQGQGQETQYF
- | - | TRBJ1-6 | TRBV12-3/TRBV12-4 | TGTGCCAGCAGTCCCGGCGGGTCCTCACCCCTCCACTTT | CASSPGGSSPLHF
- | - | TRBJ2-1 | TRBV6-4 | TGTGCCAGCAGTAGCGGCTCCTACAATGAGCAGTTCTTC | CASSSGSYNEQFF
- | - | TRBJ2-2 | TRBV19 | TGTGCCAGTAATCGGCGGGGGAACACCGGGGAGCTGTTTTTT | CASNRRGNTGELFF
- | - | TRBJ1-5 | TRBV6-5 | TGTGCCAGCAGTCCTACCGGGGTCAATGAAGCCCAGCATTTT | CASSPTGVNEAQHF
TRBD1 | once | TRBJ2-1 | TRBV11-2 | TGTGCCAGCAGCTTAGGGGCGGGACAGGGAGTGCCTGAGCAGTTCTTC | CASSLGAGQGVPEQFF
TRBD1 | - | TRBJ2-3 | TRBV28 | TGTGCCAGCTCTTCGGGGACAGGGTTCGCAGATACGCAGTATTTT | CASSSGTGFADTQYF
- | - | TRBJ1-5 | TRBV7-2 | TGTGCCAGCAGCCAAGGTGTACAGGGATTCCAGAGTCAGCCCCAGCATTTT | CASSQGVQGFQSQPQHF
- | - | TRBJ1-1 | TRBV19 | TGTGCCAGTACCCCCCTGAGTATTCGTATGAACACTGAAGCTTTCTTT | CASTPLSIRMNTEAFF
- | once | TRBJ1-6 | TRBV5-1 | TGCGCCAGCAGCTTGTTGAATCAGGGGTCAGGCTCACCCCTCCACTTT | CASSLLNQGSGSPLHF
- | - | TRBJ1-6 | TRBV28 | TGTGCCAGCAGTTTAGGGGGGTCACCCCTCCACTTT | CASSLGGSPLHF
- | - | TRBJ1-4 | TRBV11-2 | TGTGCCAGCAGGAAAATAAATCAGCTGTTTTTT | CASRKINQLFF
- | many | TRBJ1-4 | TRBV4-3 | TGCGCCAGCAGCCAGCGGGGGTTGAATAATGAAAAACTGTTTTTT | CASSQRGLNNEKLFF
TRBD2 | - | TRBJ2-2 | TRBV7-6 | TGTGCCAGCAGCTCTATAGCGGGGGGCCCCCCGAACACCGGGGAGCTGTTTTTT | CASSSIAGGPPNTGELFF
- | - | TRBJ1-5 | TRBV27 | TGTGCCAGCAGTTTAGTAGGGCAGGGACAGCCCCAGCATTTT | CASSLVGQGQPQHF